This T cell receptor beta chain emerged from a study of blood T cell repertoires in COVID-19. This CDR3 contains 14 residues. V was clipped by 5 bases and J by 2 bases; unmatched bases: 4. Germline CDR1 and CDR2: MNHEY and SVGAGI. Only in-frame clones appear in the TCRdb table, and some are missing; sequencing was by immunoSEQ multiplex PCR. The sample contains about 75,000 clones, 75% to 90% of which appear only once. The TCR originated in a man aged 80 or over with COVID-19, enrolled during active disease. The sample was peripheral blood. J is TRBJ1-2 and V is TRBV6-5, with 8 bases fitting TRBD1. CDR3 bases: TGTGCCAGCAGTACCGACAGGGGCAACTATGGCTACACCTTC. Amino acid sequence: CASSTDRGNYGYTF.